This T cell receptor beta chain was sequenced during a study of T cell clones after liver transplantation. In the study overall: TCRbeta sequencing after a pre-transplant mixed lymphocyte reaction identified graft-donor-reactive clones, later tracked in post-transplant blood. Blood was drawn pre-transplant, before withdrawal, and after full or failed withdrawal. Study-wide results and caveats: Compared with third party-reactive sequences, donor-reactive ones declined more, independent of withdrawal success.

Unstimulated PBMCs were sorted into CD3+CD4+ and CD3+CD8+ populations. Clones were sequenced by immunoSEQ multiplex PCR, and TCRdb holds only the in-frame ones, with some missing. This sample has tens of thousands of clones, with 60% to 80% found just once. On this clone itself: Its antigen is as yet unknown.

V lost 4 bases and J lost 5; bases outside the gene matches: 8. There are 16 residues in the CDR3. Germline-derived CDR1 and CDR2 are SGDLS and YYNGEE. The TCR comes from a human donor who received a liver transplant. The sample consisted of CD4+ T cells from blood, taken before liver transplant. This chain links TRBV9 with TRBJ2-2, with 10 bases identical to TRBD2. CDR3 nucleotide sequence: TGTGCCAGCAGCCCCCGACTAGCGGGTACGACCGGGGAGCTGTTTTTT. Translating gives CASSPRLAGTTGELFF.